This T cell receptor (beta chain) was captured by sequencing in a study of blood T cell repertoires in COVID-19. Study information: The analysed material was cDNA or gDNA that came from T cells, B-cell-depleted T cells, or PBMCs.

Trimming took off 5 bases at V and 0 bases at J, with 8 bases between the two ends. Germline V gives CDR1 SQVTM, CDR2 ANQGSEA. The CDR3 totals 12 residues. Libraries were prepared by immunoSEQ multiplex PCR; TCRdb keeps only in-frame clonotypes and omits some of them. The sample carries fewer than 50,000 clones, roughly 75% recorded once. Material: peripheral blood. This TCR came from an elderly man with active or convalescent COVID-19. The chain uses TRBV29-1 and TRBJ2-7; weak D call: TRBD1 (5 bases). The CDR3 DNA follows: TGCAGCGTTTCGGACAACTCCTACGAGCAGTACTTC. Residues: CSVSDNSYEQYF.